The 23 T cell receptor beta chains given below trace back to one sample, sequenced in a study of blood T cell repertoires in COVID-19. Profiled with immunoSEQ multiplex PCR; TCRdb holds only in-frame clones, not every one. The sample has some 300,000 clones, 90% seen once. The sequenced sample consisted of peripheral blood. These receptors were collected from a woman aged 40 to 50 with COVID-19, enrolled during active disease.

The CDR3 coding sequence is TGTGCCAGCAGCCAAGTTTGGGGGGAAATTAATTCACCCCTCCACTTT. Protein sequence: CASSQVWGEINSPLHF. This chain connects TRBV3-1 (or the pseudogene TRBV3-2) to TRBJ1-6, with D perhaps matching TRBD1 (5 bases). This CDR3 is 16 amino acids long. Trimming shortened V by 1 base and J by 6 bases, and 13 bases separated the two germline ends. From germline, CDR1 is LGHDT and CDR2 YNNKEL (reference sequence).

J is TRBJ2-7 and V is TRBV7-2, with 10 bases identical to TRBD2. Germline-derived CDR1 and CDR2 are SGHTA and FQGNSA. Trimming removed 5 bases from V and 3 bases from J; junction bases left unmatched: 16. This CDR3 spans 18 amino acids. The DNA for the CDR3 is TGTGCCAGCAGCCGTCTCGCTCCCTCTAGCGGGAGTAGCTACGAGCAGTACTTC. This sequence encodes CASSRLAPSSGSSYEQYF. The whole variable domain, filled in from reference TRBV7-2 and TRBJ2-7, reads GAGVSQSPSNKVTEKGKDVELRCDPISGHTALYWYRQSLGQGLEFLIYFQGNSAPDKSGLPSDRFSAERTGGSVSTLTIQRTQQEDSAVYLCASSRLAPSSGSSYEQYFGPGTRLTVT.

The rearrangement links TRBV5-1 to TRBJ2-6; 9 nucleotides line up with TRBD1. Germline trimming cut 4 bases from V and 2 bases from J; bases unmatched to any gene: 4. The germline gives CDR1 SGHRS, CDR2 YFSETQ. The CDR3 runs to 16 residues. CDR3 sequence: CASSPTGGAGANVLTF. Written as DNA, the CDR3 is TGCGCCAGCAGCCCCACAGGGGGCGCTGGGGCCAACGTCCTGACTTTC.

This clone was seen only once. This rearrangement joins TRBV20-1 to TRBJ2-1, with D tentatively TRBD2 (5 bases). V lost 5 bases and J 8 bases, leaving 7 bases between the germline ends. In germline, CDR1 is DFQATT, CDR2 SNEGSKA (reference sequence). The CDR3 runs 10 residues. The CDR3 sequence is CSARADEQFF. For the CDR3, the DNA is TGCAGTGCTCGAGCGGATGAGCAGTTCTTC.

The genes are TRBV27 and TRBJ2-5; 8 bases fit TRBD2. CDR3 size: 14 residues. Trimming removed 5 bases from V and 5 bases from J; junction bases left unmatched: 7. The germline V gene encodes CDR1 MNHEY and CDR2 SMNVEV (reference sequence). The CDR3: CASSGGGLWETQYF. The CDR3 DNA reads TGTGCCAGCAGTGGCGGGGGGCTGTGGGAGACCCAGTACTTC.

V gene TRBV4-2 combines with J gene TRBJ2-1; TRBD2 matches at 9 bases. V was clipped by 1 base and J by 6 bases; unmatched bases: 1. This CDR3 contains 14 residues. In germline, CDR1 is LGHNA, CDR2 YNFKEQ. In nucleotides, the CDR3 is TGTGCCAGCAGCCAAGGGGGACTAGCCAATGAGCAGTTCTTC. It codes for CASSQGGLANEQFF.

The CDR3 DNA follows: TGTGCCAGCAGTGAATTGGGACTACTACAACAAGAGACCCAGTACTTC. Amino acids: CASSELGLLQQETQYF. V gene TRBV2 combines with J gene TRBJ2-5, with TRBD2 matching 7 bases. CDR3 length equals 16 residues. Germline loops: CDR1 SNHLY, CDR2 FYNNEI. V trimming: 2 bases; J trimming: 2 bases; junction bases outside the gene matches: 8.

In this sample, this clone turned up a few times. The J gene is TRBJ1-1, the V gene TRBV12-3 or TRBV12-4; no clear D. CDR3 length: 12 residues. The V end lost 6 bases, the J end lost 1 base, and 6 bases lay between the germline ends. The CDR3 is CASSQENTEAFF. CDR3 DNA: TGTGCCAGCAGCCAGGAGAACACTGAAGCTTTCTTT.

The J gene is TRBJ1-4, the V gene TRBV5-6, with 9 positions matching TRBD1. Germline CDR1 reads SGHDT; CDR2 reads YYEEEE. Trimming at V came to 1 base and at J to 8 bases, leaving 12 bases not matched to a gene. The CDR3 totals 17 residues. The CDR3 spells CASSLNYRGPLGEKLFF. As DNA, the CDR3 is TGTGCCAGCAGCTTGAATTACAGGGGGCCGCTAGGGGAAAAACTGTTTTTT. Using reference TRBV5-6 and TRBJ1-4 for the parts outside the CDR3, the full variable domain is DAGVTQSPTHLIKTRGQQVTLRCSPKSGHDTVSWYQQALGQGPQFIFQYYEEEERQRGNFPDRFSGHQFPNYSSELNVNALLLGDSALYLCASSLNYRGPLGEKLFFGSGTQLSVL.

V usage is TRBV3-1 (or the pseudogene TRBV3-2) and J usage is TRBJ2-1; perhaps TRBD2 as D (5 bases). Trimming left V 4 bases short and J 0 bases short, with 7 bases between. The CDR3 sequence is 14 residues long. Germline V lookup: CDR1 LGHDT, CDR2 YNNKEL (reference sequence). CDR3 bases: TGTGCCAGCAGCCGGACTCCCTCCTACAATGAGCAGTTCTTC. Translation: CASSRTPSYNEQFF.

As regards this clone: Other DNA sequences from this sample encode an identical CDR3 as well. The CDR3 DNA sequence: TGTGCCAGCAGTTCTCAGGGGCCCTCCAACTATGGCTACACCTTC. Its protein is CASSSQGPSNYGYTF. The chain is built from TRBV7-2 and TRBJ1-2; D possibly corresponds to TRBD1 (6 bases). The V and J ends lost 6 bases and 2 bases respectively, with 16 bases between them. Germline V CDR1 and CDR2: SGHTA, FQGNSA. This CDR3 contains 15 residues. The complete variable domain, with remaining parts taken from reference TRBV7-2 and TRBJ1-2, reads GAGVSQSPSNKVTEKGKDVELRCDPISGHTALYWYRQSLGQGLEFLIYFQGNSAPDKSGLPSDRFSAERTGGSVSTLTIQRTQQEDSAVYLCASSSQGPSNYGYTFGSGTRLTVV.

The V call is TRBV7-8, the J call TRBJ1-2; 9 nucleotides line up with TRBD1. Germline CDR1 is SGHVS and CDR2 is FQNEAQ. This CDR3 has 16 residues. The ends lost 5 bases at V and 3 bases at J; junction bases unmatched: 10. CDR3 in amino acids: CASSGGTGNGDYGYTF. The CDR3 region has the DNA TGTGCCAGCAGCGGCGGGACAGGGAACGGAGACTATGGCTACACCTTC.

The chain joins TRBV6-5 to TRBJ1-6, with TRBD1 matching 7 bases. Unmatched junction bases numbered 8, after V lost 11 bases and J lost 7 bases. Germline lookup yields CDR1 MNHEY and CDR2 SVGAGI. This CDR3 is built from 13 residues. CDR3 in amino acids: CAVDRDFNSPLHF. The CDR3 DNA reads as TGTGCCGTCGACAGGGATTTCAATTCACCCCTCCACTTT.

The V and J genes are TRBV7-2 and TRBJ2-5, with TRBD2 matching 7 bases. Germline loops: CDR1 SGHTA, CDR2 FQGNSA. V was pared by 5 bases and J by 2 bases, with 8 bases of the junction left unmatched. This CDR3 comprises 15 residues. The CDR3 sequence: CASSRSGAVQETQYF. The CDR3 DNA reads as TGTGCCAGCAGCCGGAGCGGGGCGGTACAAGAGACCCAGTACTTC. Based on the CDR3 plus reference TRBV7-2 and TRBJ2-5, the full variable domain is GAGVSQSPSNKVTEKGKDVELRCDPISGHTALYWYRQSLGQGLEFLIYFQGNSAPDKSGLPSDRFSAERTGGSVSTLTIQRTQQEDSAVYLCASSRSGAVQETQYFGPGTRLLVL.

V is TRBV5-1 and J is TRBJ2-3, with 9 bases lining up with TRBD2. Germline CDR1 is SGHRS and CDR2 is YFSETQ. The V and J ends lost 1 base and 5 bases, in that order; junction bases with no gene match: 14. The CDR3 contains 18 residues. CDR3 amino acids: CASSLTGAAGGGQDTQYF. The CDR3 region has the DNA TGCGCCAGCAGCTTGACAGGAGCAGCGGGGGGAGGGCAAGATACGCAGTATTTT.

The J gene is TRBJ2-5, the V gene TRBV7-9; 9 bases match TRBD2. Germline values: CDR1 SEHNR, CDR2 FQNEAQ (reference sequence). There are 16 residues in the CDR3. V trimming: 3 bases; J trimming: 3 bases; junction bases outside the gene matches: 8. The CDR3 DNA sequence: TGTGCCAGCAGCTTGGAAATTAGCGGGGGAAAAGAGACCCAGTACTTC. This encodes CASSLEISGGKETQYF. The full variable domain, completed using reference TRBV7-9 and TRBJ2-5, is DTGVSQNPRHKITKRGQNVTFRCDPISEHNRLYWYRQTLGQGPEFLTYFQNEAQLEKSRLLSDRFSAERPKGSFSTLEIQRTEQGDSAMYLCASSLEISGGKETQYFGPGTRLLVL.

The V call is TRBV19, the J call TRBJ1-2, with 7 bases identical to TRBD1. Germline CDR1 and CDR2: LNHDA and SQIVND (reference sequence). This CDR3 has 16 amino acids. V gave up 3 bases and J gave up 1 base; unmatched junction bases: 8. As DNA, the CDR3 is TGTGCCAGTAGTATCTACGGGACAGACAGTAACTATGGCTACACCTTC. Its protein is CASSIYGTDSNYGYTF.

The CDR3 DNA reads as TGTGCCAGTAGTTTAGGGACAGGGGCGTCTGGAAACACCATATATTTT. This translates into CASSLGTGASGNTIYF. The chain employs TRBV19 and TRBJ1-3; TRBD1 matches at 10 bases. Germline CDR1 LNHDA, CDR2 SQIVND (reference sequence). The CDR3 covers 16 residues. V dropped 5 bases and J dropped 1; count of bases not matched to a gene: 5.

The CDR3 DNA follows: TGTGCCACCAGCAGAGATCAGGGGCCCAGGACTGAAGCTTTCTTT. Residues: CATSRDQGPRTEAFF. J is TRBJ1-1 and V is TRBV15, with TRBD1 as a possible D gene (6 bases). CDR1 is LNHNV, CDR2 YYDKDF, per germline (reference sequence). Trimming left V 0 bases short and J 5 bases short, with 13 bases between. There are 15 residues in the CDR3.

To note about this clone: At one end the junction does not follow the germline gene, possibly because of a read error. Other DNA sequences in this specimen translate into the identical CDR3. The chain is built from TRBV6-5 and TRBJ1-3, with D unclear. Germline V CDR1 and CDR2: MNHEY, SVGAGI. There are 15 residues in the CDR3. CDR3 region: CASSYSEGSGNTIYF. In DNA, the CDR3 is TGTGCCAGCAGCTACTCGGAGGGCTCTGGAAACACCATATATTTT.

J is TRBJ2-2 and V is TRBV6-4, with 11 bases fitting TRBD2. In germline, CDR1 is MRHNA, CDR2 SNTAGT. Trimming removed 6 bases from V and 2 bases from J; junction bases left unmatched: 5. The CDR3 consists of 16 residues. The DNA for the CDR3 is TGTGCCAGCAGAGAACTAGCGGGAGTTAACACCGGGGAGCTGTTTTTT. Protein product: CASRELAGVNTGELFF.

The chain combines TRBV14 with TRBJ1-4, with D perhaps matching TRBD1 (5 bases). Germline V gene lookup returns CDR1 SGHDN and CDR2 FVKESK. Trimming took off 5 bases at V and 13 bases at J, with 17 bases between the two ends. The CDR3 consists of 13 residues. This CDR3 is CASSSARGGGLFF. The CDR3, as DNA: TGTGCCAGCAGCTCCGCCCGGGGGGGAGGACTGTTTTTT.

This clone was counted once. V is TRBV7-9 and J is TRBJ2-2; the match to TRBD1 covers 10 bases. This CDR3 has 16 amino acids. Germline lookup yields CDR1 SEHNR and CDR2 FQNEAQ (reference sequence). V lost 5 bases to trimming and J lost 6 bases; unmatched junction nucleotides: 9. CDR3 amino acids: CASSMSGGTGAGELFF. The CDR3 coding sequence is TGTGCCAGCAGCATGTCCGGAGGGACAGGGGCCGGGGAGCTGTTTTTT.